Below, one T cell receptor (beta chain) is given with its context. This clonotype was found a few times. Its binding antigen is unknown. Within one base of it there is no much larger clone, and no base qualities were kept. TCR beta repertoires were profiled from peripheral blood of roughly 13 young patients with multiple sclerosis to demonstrate the VDJtools post-analysis software. The multiple sclerosis patients were children and adolescents ranging in age from roughly 6 to 15 years. The sample comes from a study of post-analysis software for immune sequencing data (dated by TCRdb to between 2014 and 2017). Regarding the study in general: The recorded disease courses included relapsing-remitting, secondary progressive and progressive-relapsing multiple sclerosis, and some patients had no subtype annotation. The patient repertoires were compared against 11 previously published healthy control repertoires obtained from donors aged roughly 6 to 28 years. A subset of samples was prepared in parallel using single-end sample barcoding, then pooled and co-amplified after Illumina adapter ligation.

CDR1 and CDR2 were assigned from the germline V gene as MDHEN and SYDVKM. V was cut back by 5 bases and J by 4 bases, leaving a gap of 14 bases between them. The cysteine opens and the phenylalanine closes a CDR3 of 14 amino acids. Just the 42-base CDR3 DNA is kept, in frame starting at base 1. On the study overall, not on this receptor specifically: When samples were clustered directly using the F measure, samples prepared in the same batch co-clustered strongly, which prompted a batch-effect correction. The multiple sclerosis patient group was slightly younger than the control group. A handful of TRBV segments, including TRBV5-6, TRBV5-1 and TRBV20-1, were significantly more frequent in patients than controls. Multiple sclerosis patients had significantly lower normalized Chao1 diversity than controls, a result that suggests substantial peripheral T-cell clonal expansion.

To prepare the library, PCR was applied. The sequencing machine was an Illumina HiSeq 2500. Unique molecular identifiers were incorporated into TCR beta cDNA libraries to reduce PCR and sequencing biases. Approximately 500,000 cDNA molecules were obtained per 1 to 10 million input T cells, so each molecule approximated one T cell. The patient libraries were prepared and sequenced using the same protocol as the earlier healthy control dataset. Samples belonging to the same batch were prepared together, multiplexed and sequenced on a shared HiSeq lane. Under the source paper's analysis protocol: Raw barcoded reads were processed with MIGEC, and single-read molecular identifier groups were discarded before consensus assembly and CDR3 extraction. Clonotype tables were post-analysed with VDJtools, normalizing diversity by down-sampling all datasets to the smallest sample size. In repertoire overlap clustering, CDR3 amino acid sequences, but not nucleotide sequences, were matched to correct batch-related cross-sample contamination. The public reads were reprocessed in TCRdb via fastp at Q25 and MiXCR, keeping in-frame beta chains. Entries that share a CDR3 protein sequence are merged under the most common genes and DNA. The V and J calls, along with clone size, are taken from TCRdb and not from the paper's own processing. This sample holds approximately 180,000 distinct CDR3 sequences; 25% to 35% were observed only once. About 1.4% of the sample goes to the ten largest clones.

Rearrangement joined TRBV28 to TRBJ1-2, with a weak D call of TRBD1 (5 bases match). The clonotype originates from a girl between 5 and 17 years old with multiple sclerosis. The sequencing sample was made of blood. The CDR3 region: CASSTPGGSYGYTF. The DNA is as follows: TGTGCCAGCAGTACCCCGGGGGGGAGCTATGGCTACACCTTC.